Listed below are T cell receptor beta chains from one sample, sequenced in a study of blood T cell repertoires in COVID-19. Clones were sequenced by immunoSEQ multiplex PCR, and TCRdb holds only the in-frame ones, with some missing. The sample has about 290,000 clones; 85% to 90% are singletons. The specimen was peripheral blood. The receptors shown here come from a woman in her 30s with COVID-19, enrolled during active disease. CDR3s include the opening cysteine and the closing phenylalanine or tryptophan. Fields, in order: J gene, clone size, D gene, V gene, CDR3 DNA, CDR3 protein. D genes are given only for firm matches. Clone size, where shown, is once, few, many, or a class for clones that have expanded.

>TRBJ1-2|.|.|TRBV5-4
TGTGCCAGCAGCTTGGTGCTGGGAGTGGCTGGCTACACCTTC
CASSLVLGVAGYTF
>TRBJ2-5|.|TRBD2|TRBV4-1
TGCGCCAGCAGCCAAGGACTAGCGGGGGGTCAAGAGACCCAGTACTTC
CASSQGLAGGQETQYF
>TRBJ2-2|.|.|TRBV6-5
TGTGCCAGCAGTTCGAGGACAGCGAACACCGGGGAGCTGTTTTTT
CASSSRTANTGELFF
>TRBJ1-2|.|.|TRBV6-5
TGTGCCAGCAGTTACGTACAGAATAACTATGGCTACACCTTC
CASSYVQNNYGYTF
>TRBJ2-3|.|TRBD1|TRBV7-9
TGTGCCAGCAGCCAGGACCAAATCCGGGACAGATACACAGATACGCAGTATTTT
CASSQDQIRDRYTDTQYF
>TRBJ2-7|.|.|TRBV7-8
TGTGCCAGCAGCTTTGCCAGGTTCTACGAGCAGTACTTC
CASSFARFYEQYF
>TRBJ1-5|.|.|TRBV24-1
TGTGCCACCAGTGATTCAACAGGTTTCAATCAGCCCCAGCATTTT
CATSDSTGFNQPQHF
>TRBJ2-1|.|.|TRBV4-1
TGCGCCAGCAGCCTCAGTGGGGGAGGCGATGAGCAGTTCTTC
CASSLSGGGDEQFF
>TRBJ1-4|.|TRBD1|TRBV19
TGTGCCAGTCTCTCGACAGGGGGTGGAGAAAAACTGTTTTTT
CASLSTGGGEKLFF
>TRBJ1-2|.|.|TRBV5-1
TGCGCCAGCAGCTTGGGGACCGCCCCGGGGGGCTACACCTTC
CASSLGTAPGGYTF
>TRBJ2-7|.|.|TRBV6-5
TGTGCCAGCAGTTACTCGAGCGAGCAGTACTTC
CASSYSSEQYF
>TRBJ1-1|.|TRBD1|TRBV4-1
TGCGCCAGCAGCCAAGAAGTTCCGGGACAGGGGAACACTGAAGCTTTCTTT
CASSQEVPGQGNTEAFF
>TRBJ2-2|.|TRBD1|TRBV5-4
TGTGCCAGCACCGAGGGGGCGGAGACCGGGGAGCTGTTTTTT
CASTEGAETGELFF
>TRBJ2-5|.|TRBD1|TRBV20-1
TGCAGTGCTTCACAGGGGGAGACCCAGTACTTC
CSASQGETQYF
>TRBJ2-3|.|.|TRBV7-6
TGTGCCAGCAGCTTAGCCGGGGGACCCTTACTGCACACAGATACGCAGTATTTT
CASSLAGGPLLHTDTQYF
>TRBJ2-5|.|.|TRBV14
TGTGCCAGCAGCCTCCGAGGGACTGAAGAGACCCAGTACTTC
CASSLRGTEETQYF
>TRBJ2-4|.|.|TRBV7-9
TGTGCCAGCAGCTCTGGCCTCATTCAGTACTTC
CASSSGLIQYF
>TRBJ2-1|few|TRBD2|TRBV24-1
TGTGCCACCGGCCCTAGCGGGGGGGCCGGTTACAATGAGCAGTTCTTC
CATGPSGGAGYNEQFF
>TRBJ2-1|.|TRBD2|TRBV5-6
TGTGCCAGCAGCTTGGATAATTTTGCGGGGGGGCTTGGCAATGAGCAGTTCTTC
CASSLDNFAGGLGNEQFF
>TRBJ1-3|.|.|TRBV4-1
TGCGCCAGCAGCCAAGCCGGAGACTCTGGAAACACCATATATTTT
CASSQAGDSGNTIYF
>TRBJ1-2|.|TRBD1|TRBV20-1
TGCAGTGCTAGTATAGACAGGGATACTGATGGCTACACCTTC
CSASIDRDTDGYTF
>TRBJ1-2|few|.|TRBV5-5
TGTGCCAGCAGCTTGGGGACAGCCTATGGCTACACCTTC
CASSLGTAYGYTF
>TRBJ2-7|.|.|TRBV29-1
TGCAGCGTAGAAACACAGGGATACGAGCAGTACTTC
CSVETQGYEQYF
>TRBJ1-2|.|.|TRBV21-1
TGTGCCAGCAGCAGGGGGTCGACAGGTCGCGAGTATGGCTACACCTTC
CASSRGSTGREYGYTF
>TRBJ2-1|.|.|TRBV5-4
TGTGCCAGCAGCTTAGGACTTAAAAACAATGAGCAGTTCTTC
CASSLGLKNNEQFF
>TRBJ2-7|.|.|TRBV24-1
TGTGCCACCAGTGACCATACGGGTAGGTGCCACGAGCAGTACTTC
CATSDHTGRCHEQYF
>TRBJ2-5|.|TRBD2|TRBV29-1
TGCAGCGTCACTACTTCTAGCGGGGGGATTTTTGAGACCCAGTACTTC
CSVTTSSGGIFETQYF
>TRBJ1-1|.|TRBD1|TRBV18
TGTGCCAGCTCACGGGAGGGACAGGTCATGAGGGGAGCTTTCTTT
CASSREGQVMRGAFF
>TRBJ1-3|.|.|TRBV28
TGTGCCAGCACACAGCTCCCCTCTGGAAACACCATATATTTT
CASTQLPSGNTIYF
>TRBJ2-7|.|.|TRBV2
TGTGCCAGCAGTGATTTGGGGCCTAGCTCCTACGAGCAGTACTTC
CASSDLGPSSYEQYF
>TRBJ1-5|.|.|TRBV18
TGTGCCAGCTCACCTCCGGAGAGTCAGCCCCAGCATTTT
CASSPPESQPQHF
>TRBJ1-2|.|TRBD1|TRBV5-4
TGTGCCAGCAACCGGGGCGGGACAGGGGGTGGCTATGGCTACACCTTC
CASNRGGTGGGYGYTF
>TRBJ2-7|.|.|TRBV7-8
TGTGCCAGCTGCAAGGAGGTCTTCTCCTACGAGCAGTACTTC
CASCKEVFSYEQYF
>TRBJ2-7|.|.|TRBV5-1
TGCGCCAGCAGCTTGGTCGGACAGTACTACGAGCAGTACTTC
CASSLVGQYYEQYF
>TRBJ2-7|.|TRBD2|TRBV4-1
TGCGCCAGCAGCCAAGACCTCGGGGCTAGCGGGGGGGCCGAGCAGTACTTC
CASSQDLGASGGAEQYF
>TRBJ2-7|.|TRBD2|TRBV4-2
TGTGCCAGCAGCCTGAGCGGGGCCAGCTACGAGCAGTACTTC
CASSLSGASYEQYF
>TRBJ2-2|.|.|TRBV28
TGTGCCAGCAGTGCCGTGACAGATGCGAACACCGGGGAGCTGTTTTTT
CASSAVTDANTGELFF
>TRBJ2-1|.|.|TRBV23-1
TGCGCCAGCAGTCAAATCGGGGTTCCCTACAATGAGCAGTTCTTC
CASSQIGVPYNEQFF
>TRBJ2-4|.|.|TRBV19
TGTGCCAGTAGGTCGCCCAGGGAGGCGGCCAAAAACATTCAGTACTTC
CASRSPREAAKNIQYF
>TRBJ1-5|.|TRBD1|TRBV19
TGTGCCAGTAGTCCCAGGGGGAGTTATAGCAATCAGCCCCAGCATTTT
CASSPRGSYSNQPQHF
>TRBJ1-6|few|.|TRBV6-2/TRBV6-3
TGTGCCAGCACCCCCCGGCAAGGCGGGGGGTATGAGTCACCCCTCCACTTT
CASTPRQGGGYESPLHF
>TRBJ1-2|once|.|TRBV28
TGTGCCAGCCTAGGTATCGAGGGTTATGGCTACACCTTC
CASLGIEGYGYTF
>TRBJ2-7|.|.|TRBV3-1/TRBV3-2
TGTGCCAGCAGCCAAGAGGTGGGGCACTACGAGCAGTACTTC
CASSQEVGHYEQYF
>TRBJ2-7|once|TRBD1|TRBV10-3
TGTGCCATCAGTCGACAGGGGGCAGGCTACGAGCAGTACTTC
CAISRQGAGYEQYF
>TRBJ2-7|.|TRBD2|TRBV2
TGTGCCAGCGGGAAAAGCGGGGGTTTTAGGGGCGAGCAGTACTTC
CASGKSGGFRGEQYF
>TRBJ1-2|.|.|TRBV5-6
TGTGCCAGCAGCTTGTACGGGCCGGGGTCTTTGGGCTACACCTTC
CASSLYGPGSLGYTF